This is a list of T cell receptor beta chains from one sample in a study of T cells after yellow fever vaccination. Using its own MiXCR run on the 5' RACE reads, TCRdb lists one record per CDR3 protein. The sample records about 42,000 distinct CDR3 sequences, 5% to 8% being singletons. Material: PBMCs, either bulk or a sorted T-cell subset (CD4+, CD8+, memory, or dextramer-sorted; not recorded which), obtained 45 days after the yellow fever booster vaccination. The origin of the receptors is a man aged 25 to 40 who received the YFV17D yellow fever vaccine. CDR3s include the opening cysteine and the closing phenylalanine or tryptophan. The D gene is left open where the match is weak. Expanded clones get a size class; other rows say once, few or many, or leave the size out.

J gene	V gene	D gene	clone size	CDR3 DNA	CDR3 protein
TRBJ2-5	TRBV5-5	TRBD2	many	TGTGCCAGCAGCCCCCTGGGACTAGCGGGAGTAGAGACCCAGTACTTC	CASSPLGLAGVETQYF
TRBJ2-7	TRBV10-3	TRBD2	many	TGTGCCATCAGTGAATATCACGGGACTAGCGGGAGGGCCTACGAGCAGTACTTC	CAISEYHGTSGRAYEQYF
TRBJ2-3	TRBV30	TRBD2	-	TGTGCCTGGAGTGGGCTAGCGGGACCCCCAGATACGCAGTATTTT	CAWSGLAGPPDTQYF
TRBJ2-7	TRBV20-1	-	many	TGCAGTGCTAGTGAAGTCGGCTACGAGCAGTACTTC	CSASEVGYEQYF
TRBJ2-5	TRBV6-1	TRBD1	few	TGTGCCAGCAGTGCCGACAGGGGGGTGTACGAGACCCAGTACTTC	CASSADRGVYETQYF
TRBJ1-1	TRBV20-1	-	few	TGCAGTGCTAGAGATACTTCGGGGGCGATGGAGAACACTGAAGCTTTCTTT	CSARDTSGAMENTEAFF
TRBJ2-1	TRBV6-6	-	-	TGTGCCAGCAGTAACTCGCAGGTCCATGAGCAGTTCTTC	CASSNSQVHEQFF
TRBJ2-5	TRBV28	-	many	TGTGCCAGCAGTCTACCAGCCTTCAAGGAAAGGGGCCAAGAGACCCAGTACTTC	CASSLPAFKERGQETQYF
TRBJ1-1	TRBV11-2	TRBD1	few	TGTGCCAGCAGGAAGCCGGGACAGTTGAACACTGAAGCTTTCTTT	CASRKPGQLNTEAFF
TRBJ2-7	TRBV7-2	-	many	TGTGCCAGCAGCCGGGACTTTTCTTCCTACGAGCAGTACTTC	CASSRDFSSYEQYF